This paragraph covers one T cell receptor (beta chain) sequence. The data belong to a study of T cells in Graves' hyperthyroidism and ophthalmopathy. The TCR beta CDR3 regions underwent amplification using RNA transcripts as the source. The HTBI primer set drove a first-round RT-PCR of the TCR CDR3. TCRdb redid the calling of the multiplex PCR reads with MiXCR, one entry per CDR3 protein. This sample carries tens of thousands of distinct CDR3 sequences, over 40% of them seen once, and the ten largest clones take about 9.8%. Lactation, pregnancy, other autoimmune disease or uncontrolled infection led to exclusion of patients. The clonotype was recovered from a woman aged 45-60 years with Graves' ophthalmopathy. The sample comprised blood.

CDR3 in DNA: TGTGCCAGCAGCGCCACCGGGACAGGCTCCTACGAGCAGTACTTC. As protein: CASSATGTGSYEQYF. The rearrangement uses TRBV9 and TRBJ2-7; 8 bases align to TRBD1. This CDR3 spans 15 amino acids. Per the germline V gene, CDR1 is SGDLS and CDR2 is YYNGEE. V gave up 3 bases and J gave up 0 bases; unmatched junction bases: 5.